These 7 T cell receptor beta chains originate from one sample sequenced in a study of CD8+ T cells in alopecia areata. RNA, once extracted, was reverse transcribed into cDNA for use as the sequencing template. Assay used: immunoSEQ multiplex PCR; TCRdb lists only in-frame clones, some missing. The sample records about 150,000 clones, around two thirds being singletons. The sequencing input was CD8+ T cells sorted from blood. Source of these receptors: a human donor in good health.

The chain links TRBV7-2 to TRBJ2-5; D not resolved. The CDR3 length is 14 residues. The germline gives CDR1 SGHTA, CDR2 FQGNSA. The germline V and J ends were trimmed by 0 bases and 0 bases, with 5 bases remaining between them. The CDR3 DNA is TGTGCCAGCAGCTTAGCAGTGTACCAAGAGACCCAGTACTTC. It is translated as CASSLAVYQETQYF.

This sequence joins TRBV5-4 and TRBJ2-5; 11 nucleotides match TRBD1. The V and J ends lost 4 bases and 5 bases, in that order; junction bases with no gene match: 7. This CDR3 region has 15 residues. Germline V gene sequence: CDR1 SGHNT, CDR2 YYREEE (reference sequence). The CDR3 sequence is CASSPRTGGKETQYF. The CDR3 nucleotides read TGTGCCAGCAGCCCGAGGACAGGGGGCAAGGAGACCCAGTACTTC.

This clone was seen only once. The CDR3 sequence: CASSLASMNTEAFF. The CDR3 nucleotides are TGTGCCAGCAGCTTAGCTAGTATGAACACTGAAGCTTTCTTT. The rearrangement uses TRBV11-2 and TRBJ1-1, with D unresolved. With 1 base removed from V and 0 bases from J, the gap between germline ends came to 6 bases. CDR1 and CDR2 (germline): SGHAT, FQNNGV. CDR3 length: 14 amino acids.

V gene TRBV6-4 combines with J gene TRBJ2-5, with TRBD2 matching 11 bases. CDR1 MRHNA and CDR2 SNTAGT come from the germline V gene. V dropped 3 bases and J dropped 1; count of bases not matched to a gene: 1. The CDR3 has 15 amino acids. The CDR3 DNA reads as TGTGCCAGCAGTGAACTAGCGGGGGCCCAAGAGACCCAGTACTTC. Translation: CASSELAGAQETQYF.

The chain uses TRBV5-4 and TRBJ2-7; 16 bases align to TRBD2. CDR1 is SGHNT and CDR2 is YYREEE in the germline V gene (reference sequence). The trim removed 0 bases at V and 2 bases at J, leaving 5 bases unmatched. CDR3 length equals 18 residues. Here the CDR3 DNA reads TGTGCCAGCAGCTTGGGGGGACTAGCGGGAGGGCCACCCTACGAGCAGTACTTC. Residues: CASSLGGLAGGPPYEQYF.

The chain employs TRBV5-1 and TRBJ2-7, with D unresolved. The CDR3 consists of 15 residues. Germline loops: CDR1 SGHRS, CDR2 YFSETQ. The V end was cut by 3 bases, the J end by 0 bases, with 13 bases between. The CDR3 DNA is TGCGCCAGCAGCTCGACACTGACAAACTCCTACGAGCAGTACTTC. Protein: CASSSTLTNSYEQYF.

V is TRBV7-6 and J is TRBJ2-1; 8 bases align to TRBD2. After removal of 5 bases from V and 7 bases from J, the junction contained 16 bases not matched to a gene. This CDR3 comprises 17 residues. Germline-derived CDR1 and CDR2 are SGHVS and FNYEAQ. The CDR3: CASSPRPPAGVLNEQFF. DNA for the CDR3: TGTGCCAGCAGCCCCCGTCCCCCAGCGGGAGTGTTGAATGAGCAGTTCTTC.